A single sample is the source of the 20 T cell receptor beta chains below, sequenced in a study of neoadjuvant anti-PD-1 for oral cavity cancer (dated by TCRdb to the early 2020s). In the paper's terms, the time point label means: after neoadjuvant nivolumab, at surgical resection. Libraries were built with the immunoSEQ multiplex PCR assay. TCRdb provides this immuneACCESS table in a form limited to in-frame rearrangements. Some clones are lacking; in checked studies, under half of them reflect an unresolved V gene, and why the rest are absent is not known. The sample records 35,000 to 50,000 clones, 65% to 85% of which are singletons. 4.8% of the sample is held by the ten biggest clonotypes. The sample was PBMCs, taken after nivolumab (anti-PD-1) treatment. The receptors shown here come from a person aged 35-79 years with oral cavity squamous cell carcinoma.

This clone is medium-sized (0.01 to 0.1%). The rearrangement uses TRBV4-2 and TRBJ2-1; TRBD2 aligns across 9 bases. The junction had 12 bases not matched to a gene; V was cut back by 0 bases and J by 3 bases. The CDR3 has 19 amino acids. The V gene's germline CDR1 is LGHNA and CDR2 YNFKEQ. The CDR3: CASSQDIAGGGAIYNEQFF. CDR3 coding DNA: TGTGCCAGCAGCCAAGATATCGCGGGCGGGGGGGCTATCTACAATGAGCAGTTCTTC.

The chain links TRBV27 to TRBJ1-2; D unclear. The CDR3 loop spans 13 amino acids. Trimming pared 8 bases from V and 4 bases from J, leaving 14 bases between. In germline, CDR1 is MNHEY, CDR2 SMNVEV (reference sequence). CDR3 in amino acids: CASRGTISYGYTF. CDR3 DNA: TGTGCCAGCCGTGGTACGATTTCCTATGGCTACACCTTC.

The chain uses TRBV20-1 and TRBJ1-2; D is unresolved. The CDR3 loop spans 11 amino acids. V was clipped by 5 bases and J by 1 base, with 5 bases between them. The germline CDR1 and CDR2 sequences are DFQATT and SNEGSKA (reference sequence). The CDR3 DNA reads TGCAGTGCTCCCTTTAACTATGGCTACACCTTC. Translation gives CSAPFNYGYTF.

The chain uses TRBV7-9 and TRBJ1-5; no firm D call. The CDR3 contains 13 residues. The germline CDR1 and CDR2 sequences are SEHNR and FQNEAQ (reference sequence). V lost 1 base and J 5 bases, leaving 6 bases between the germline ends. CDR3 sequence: CASSLGLHQPQHF. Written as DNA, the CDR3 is TGTGCCAGCAGCTTAGGGTTACATCAGCCCCAGCATTTT.

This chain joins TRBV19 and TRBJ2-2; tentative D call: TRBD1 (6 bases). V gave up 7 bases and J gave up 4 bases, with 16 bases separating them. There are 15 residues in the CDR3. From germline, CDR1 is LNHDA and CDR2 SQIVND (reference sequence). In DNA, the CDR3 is TGTGCCAGTAAAAAGGGCAGGGGCACCACCGGGGAGCTGTTTTTT. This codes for CASKKGRGTTGELFF.

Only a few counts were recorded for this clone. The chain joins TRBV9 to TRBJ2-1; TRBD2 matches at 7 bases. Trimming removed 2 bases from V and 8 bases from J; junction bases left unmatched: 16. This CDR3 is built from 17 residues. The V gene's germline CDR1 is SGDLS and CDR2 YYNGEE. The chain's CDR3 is CASSVGGGTILQYEQFF. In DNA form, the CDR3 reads TGTGCCAGCAGCGTTGGGGGAGGGACTATACTACAATATGAGCAGTTCTTC.

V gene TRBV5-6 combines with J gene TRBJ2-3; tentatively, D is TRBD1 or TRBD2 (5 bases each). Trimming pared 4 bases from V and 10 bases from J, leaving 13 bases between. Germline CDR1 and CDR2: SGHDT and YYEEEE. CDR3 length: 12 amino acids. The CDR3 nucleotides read TGTGCCAGCAGCGGCTCCTGGGGACCGCAGTATTTT. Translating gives CASSGSWGPQYF.

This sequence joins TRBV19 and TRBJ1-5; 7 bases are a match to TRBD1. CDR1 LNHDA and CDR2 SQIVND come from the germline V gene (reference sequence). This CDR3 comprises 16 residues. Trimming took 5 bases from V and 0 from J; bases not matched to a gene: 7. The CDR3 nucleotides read TGTGCCAGTAGTGCAGGACAGGCGTATAGCAATCAGCCCCAGCATTTT. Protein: CASSAGQAYSNQPQHF.

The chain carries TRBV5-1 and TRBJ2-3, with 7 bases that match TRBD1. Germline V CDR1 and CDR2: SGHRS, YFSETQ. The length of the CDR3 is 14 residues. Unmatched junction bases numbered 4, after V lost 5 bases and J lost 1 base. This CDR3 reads CASRFGQGTDTQYF. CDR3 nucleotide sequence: TGCGCCAGCAGATTCGGACAGGGCACAGATACGCAGTATTTT. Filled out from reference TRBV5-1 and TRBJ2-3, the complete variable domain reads KAGVTQTPRYLIKTRGQQVTLSCSPISGHRSVSWYQQTPGQGLQFLFEYFSETQRNKGNFPGRFSGRQFSNSRSEMNVSTLELGDSALYLCASRFGQGTDTQYFGPGTRLTVL.

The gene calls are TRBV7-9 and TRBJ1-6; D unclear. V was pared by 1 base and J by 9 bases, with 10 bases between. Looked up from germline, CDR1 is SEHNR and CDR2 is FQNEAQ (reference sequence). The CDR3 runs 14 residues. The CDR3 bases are TGTGCCAGCAGCTTAGATCCGGGATTTTCACCCCTCCACTTT. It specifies CASSLDPGFSPLHF.

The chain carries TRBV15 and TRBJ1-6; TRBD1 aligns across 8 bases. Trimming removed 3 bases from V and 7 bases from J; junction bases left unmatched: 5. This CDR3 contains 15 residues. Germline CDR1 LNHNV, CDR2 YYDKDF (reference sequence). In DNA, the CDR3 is TGTGCCACCAGCAGGAGGACAGGGCGGAATTCACCCCTCCACTTT. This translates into CATSRRTGRNSPLHF.

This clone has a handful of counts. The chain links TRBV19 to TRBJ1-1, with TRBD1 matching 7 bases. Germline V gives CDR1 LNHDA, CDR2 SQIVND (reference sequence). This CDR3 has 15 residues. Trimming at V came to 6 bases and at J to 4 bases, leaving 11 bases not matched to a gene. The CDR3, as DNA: TGTGCCAGTAGCCGCCCAGACAGGGTGGGCACTGAAGCTTTCTTT. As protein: CASSRPDRVGTEAFF.

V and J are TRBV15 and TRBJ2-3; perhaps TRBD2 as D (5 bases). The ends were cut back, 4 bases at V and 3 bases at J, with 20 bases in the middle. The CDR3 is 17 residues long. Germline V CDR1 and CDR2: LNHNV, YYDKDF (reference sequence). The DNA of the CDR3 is TGTGCCACCAGCACTTCGCTTCTAGCTAAGGGTACAGATACGCAGTATTTT. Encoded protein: CATSTSLLAKGTDTQYF.

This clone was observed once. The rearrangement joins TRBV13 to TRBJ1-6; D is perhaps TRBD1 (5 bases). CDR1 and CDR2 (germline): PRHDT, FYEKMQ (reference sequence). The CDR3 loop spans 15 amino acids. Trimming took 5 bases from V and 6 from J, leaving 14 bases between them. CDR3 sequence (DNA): TGTGCCAGCAGCCCGGGGCGGGGTTCTAATTCACCCCTCCACTTT. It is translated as CASSPGRGSNSPLHF.

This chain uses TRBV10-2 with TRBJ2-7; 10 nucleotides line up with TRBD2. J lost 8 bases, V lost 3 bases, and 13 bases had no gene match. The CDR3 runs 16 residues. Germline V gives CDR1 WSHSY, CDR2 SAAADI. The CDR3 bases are TGCGCCAGCAGTGAAATAAGGAGCGGGGGGGCCGCGAAGCAGTACTTC. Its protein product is CASSEIRSGGAAKQYF.

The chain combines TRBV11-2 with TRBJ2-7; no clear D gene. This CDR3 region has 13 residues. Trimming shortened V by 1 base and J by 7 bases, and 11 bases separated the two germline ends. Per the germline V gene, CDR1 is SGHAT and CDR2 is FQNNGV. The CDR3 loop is CASSLVRSVEQYF. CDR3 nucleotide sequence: TGTGCCAGCAGCTTAGTGAGGTCCGTTGAGCAGTACTTC.

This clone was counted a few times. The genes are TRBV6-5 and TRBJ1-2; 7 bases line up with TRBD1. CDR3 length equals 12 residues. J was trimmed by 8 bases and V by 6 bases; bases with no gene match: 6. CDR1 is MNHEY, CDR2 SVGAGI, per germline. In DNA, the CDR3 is TGTGCCAGCAGCCAGACAGGGATGGGCTACACCTTC. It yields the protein CASSQTGMGYTF.

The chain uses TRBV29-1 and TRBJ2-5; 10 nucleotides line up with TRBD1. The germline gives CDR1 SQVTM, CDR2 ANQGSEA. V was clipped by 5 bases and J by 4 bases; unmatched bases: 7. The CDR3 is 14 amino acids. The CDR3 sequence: CSVTGTGEGETQYF. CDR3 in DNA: TGCAGCGTTACCGGGACAGGGGAGGGAGAGACCCAGTACTTC. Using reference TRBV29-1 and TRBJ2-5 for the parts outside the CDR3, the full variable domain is SAVISQKPSRDICQRGTSLTIQCQVDSQVTMMFWYRQQPGQSLTLIATANQGSEATYESGFVIDKFPISRPNLTFSTLTVSNMSPEDSSIYLCSVTGTGEGETQYFGPGTRLLVL.

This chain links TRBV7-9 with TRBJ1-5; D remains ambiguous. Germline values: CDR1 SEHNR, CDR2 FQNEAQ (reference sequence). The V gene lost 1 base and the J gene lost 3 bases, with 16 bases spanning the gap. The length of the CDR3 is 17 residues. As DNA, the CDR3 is TGTGCCAGCAGCTTAGAAGAAGGCCAGGCCCTCAATCAGCCCCAGCATTTT. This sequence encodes CASSLEEGQALNQPQHF.

The CDR3 region has the DNA TGTGCCAGTAGTAGAGGCCTCCTCTATAATTCACCCCTCCACTTT. This translates into CASSRGLLYNSPLHF. The rearrangement links TRBV19 to TRBJ1-6; D is uncertain. CDR1 is LNHDA and CDR2 is SQIVND in the germline V gene (reference sequence). The CDR3 is made up of 15 amino acids. The V gene lost 4 bases and the J gene lost 3 bases, with 10 bases spanning the gap.